This T cell receptor beta chain was sequenced in a study of blood T cell repertoires in COVID-19. Study context: Italy, Spain and the United States were the sources of the convalescent and acute COVID-19 samples. Sample material is recorded as cDNA or gDNA derived from T cells, B-cell-depleted T cells, or PBMCs.

In the original processing: Reference gene primers were amplified, and this amplification served to estimate nucleated cell counts. The method was immunoSEQ multiplex PCR; TCRdb's version includes in-frame clones alone and lacks a portion of them. The DNA gave D and trimming, while V, J and clone size come from that table. The sample yields around 250,000 clones, about nine tenths seen once. This clone appeared many times. V shed 2 bases, J shed 5 bases, and the junction held 9 bases outside the gene matches. This CDR3 contains 16 residues. Germline-derived CDR1 and CDR2 are SGHTA and FQGNSA. The V gene is TRBV7-2, the J gene TRBJ2-5; 9 nucleotides match TRBD2. The receptor was isolated from a man aged 25-45 years who had recovered from COVID-19. The material sequenced was peripheral blood. The CDR3 spells CASSLHSLAGQETQYF. The CDR3, as DNA: TGTGCCAGCAGCTTACATTCGCTAGCGGGACAGGAGACCCAGTACTTC.